Presented here are 15 T cell receptor beta chains from one specimen sequenced in a study of monozygotic twins with cystic fibrosis. Repertoires were generated with immunoSEQ multiplex PCR, while TCRdb's copy carries only in-frame clones and drops some. The table lists around 34,000 clones, 92% of them singletons. The sequenced material came from blood. The source is a girl aged 2-10 years with cystic fibrosis.

The rearrangement links TRBV5-1 to TRBJ2-1; D unresolved. There are 14 residues in the CDR3. Trimming left V 1 base short and J 5 bases short, with 10 bases between. In germline, CDR1 is SGHRS, CDR2 YFSETQ. The DNA of the CDR3 is TGCGCCAGCAGCTTGATTCCAAGGGACAATGAGCAGTTCTTC. Translating it yields CASSLIPRDNEQFF.

V usage is TRBV19 and J usage is TRBJ1-1; D uncertain. CDR1 and CDR2 (germline): LNHDA, SQIVND (reference sequence). This CDR3 comprises 16 residues. Between the trimmed V and J ends, which lost 1 base and 5 bases, there was a span of 17 bases. CDR3 residues: CASSIGGSLSETEAFF. As DNA, the CDR3 is TGTGCCAGTAGTATAGGCGGCAGCCTGAGTGAAACTGAAGCTTTCTTT.

The chain joins TRBV6-6 to TRBJ2-4, with D maybe TRBD1 (6 bases). Trimming removed 5 bases from V and 4 bases from J, with 15 bases in between. CDR1 and CDR2 (germline): MNHNY, SVGAGI (reference sequence). The CDR3 extends over 15 amino acids. The CDR3 DNA reads as TGTGCCAGCAGTGCTAGGACAGAAACTAAAAACATTCAGTACTTC. Amino acids: CASSARTETKNIQYF.

This chain uses TRBV15 with TRBJ2-1; 12 bases align to TRBD2. This CDR3 region has 14 residues. J gave up 6 bases and V 4 bases, and 1 base lay outside the gene matches. Germline CDR1 reads LNHNV; CDR2 reads YYDKDF (reference sequence). CDR3 DNA sequence: TGTGCCACCAGCACGACTAGCGGGAGCAATGAGCAGTTCTTC. Translation gives CATSTTSGSNEQFF.

V usage is TRBV5-1 and J usage is TRBJ1-1, with TRBD1 matching 7 bases. Germline assignment: CDR1 SGHRS and CDR2 YFSETQ. The CDR3 covers 15 residues. V was clipped by 4 bases and J by 0 bases; unmatched bases: 6. Written as DNA, the CDR3 is TGCGCCAGCAGCACGAAGGACAGGTTGAACACTGAAGCTTTCTTT. This translates into CASSTKDRLNTEAFF. The full variable domain, with the rest looked up from reference TRBV5-1 and TRBJ1-1, is KAGVTQTPRYLIKTRGQQVTLSCSPISGHRSVSWYQQTPGQGLQFLFEYFSETQRNKGNFPGRFSGRQFSNSRSEMNVSTLELGDSALYLCASSTKDRLNTEAFFGQGTRLTVV.

This chain links TRBV30 with TRBJ1-5; the D gene is possibly TRBD1 (6 bases). The CDR3 runs 14 residues. V shed 8 bases and J shed 2 bases, with 16 bases lying between them. Germline CDR1 is GTSNPN and CDR2 is SVGIG (reference sequence). CDR3 residues: CARNTGIGNQPQHF. The CDR3 DNA sequence: TGTGCCCGCAATACAGGGATAGGCAATCAGCCCCAGCATTTT.

This clone has only one observation. The chain recombines TRBV5-1 with TRBJ1-1; no clear D gene. CDR1 and CDR2 (germline): SGHRS, YFSETQ. This CDR3 has 12 residues. Trimming stripped 0 bases from V and 4 bases from J, with 4 bases between. The CDR3 DNA is TGCGCCAGCAGCTTGGACGGCACTGAAGCTTTCTTT. Its translation is CASSLDGTEAFF.

V gene TRBV7-2 combines with J gene TRBJ1-1, with D hard to call. Trimming stripped 1 base from V and 6 bases from J, with 15 bases between. The germline V gene has CDR1 SGHTA and CDR2 FQGNSA. CDR3 size: 15 residues. CDR3 loop: CASSLELRPEAEAFF. The DNA for the CDR3 is TGTGCCAGCAGCTTAGAGTTAAGGCCGGAGGCTGAAGCTTTCTTT.

The chain joins TRBV28 to TRBJ1-1; D perhaps matches TRBD1 (5 bases). CDR3 length equals 13 residues. Deletions cut 3 bases from V and 1 base from J, with 6 bases between. Germline CDR1 MDHEN, CDR2 SYDVKM. In nucleotides, the CDR3 is TGTGCCAGCAGTTTGGGGCAGAACACTGAAGCTTTCTTT. Residues: CASSLGQNTEAFF. The whole variable domain, remainder taken from reference TRBV28 and TRBJ1-1, is DVKVTQSSRYLVKRTGEKVFLECVQDMDHENMFWYRQDPGLGLRLIYFSYDVKMKEKGDIPEGYSVSREKKERFSLILESASTNQTSMYLCASSLGQNTEAFFGQGTRLTVV.

This clone was counted a few times. The chain couples TRBV25-1 to TRBJ2-7, with 10 nucleotides matching TRBD2. The CDR3 is 15 amino acids. The ends lost 8 bases at V and 1 base at J; junction bases unmatched: 8. Germline V lookup: CDR1 MGHDK, CDR2 SYGVNS. CDR3 sequence: CASSKSGRGSYEQYF. In nucleotides, the CDR3 is TGTGCCAGCTCGAAAAGCGGGAGGGGATCCTACGAGCAGTACTTC.

This clone has a handful of counts. The rearrangement uses TRBV7-9 and TRBJ1-2; perhaps TRBD1 as D (6 bases). Germline-derived CDR1 and CDR2 are SEHNR and FQNEAQ (reference sequence). With 3 bases removed from V and 6 bases from J, the gap between germline ends came to 11 bases. The CDR3 extends over 13 amino acids. The CDR3 protein is CASSFRQEDGYTF. The CDR3 coding sequence is TGTGCCAGCAGCTTCAGACAGGAAGATGGCTACACCTTC. Drawing the rest from reference TRBV7-9 and TRBJ1-2, the complete variable domain is DTGVSQNPRHKITKRGQNVTFRCDPISEHNRLYWYRQTLGQGPEFLTYFQNEAQLEKSRLLSDRFSAERPKGSFSTLEIQRTEQGDSAMYLCASSFRQEDGYTFGSGTRLTVV.

The chain links TRBV18 to TRBJ1-2; TRBD1 agrees at 8 bases. CDR3 length: 14 amino acids. CDR1 is KGHSH and CDR2 is LQKENI in the germline V gene. V dropped 2 bases and J dropped 7; count of bases not matched to a gene: 6. The CDR3 loop reads CASSPATGAGGYTF. As DNA, the CDR3 is TGTGCCAGCTCACCAGCGACAGGGGCAGGTGGCTACACCTTC.

The chain recombines TRBV7-2 with TRBJ2-1; unclear D gene. V was shortened by 2 bases and J by 7 bases, with 3 bases between the two germline ends. Germline V CDR1 and CDR2: SGHTA, FQGNSA. The CDR3 runs to 11 residues. DNA for the CDR3: TGTGCCAGCAGCTTAAGGAATGAGCAGTTCTTC. It encodes CASSLRNEQFF.

The chain couples TRBV19 to TRBJ1-4; D possibly corresponds to TRBD1 (5 bases). Trimming shortened V by 5 bases and J by 3 bases, and 10 bases separated the two germline ends. The germline CDR1 and CDR2 sequences are LNHDA and SQIVND (reference sequence). CDR3 length equals 14 residues. The CDR3 here is CASSLGGANEKLFF. The CDR3 nucleotides are TGTGCCAGTAGTTTGGGGGGGGCTAATGAAAAACTGTTTTTT.

The chain joins TRBV13 to TRBJ2-7; D is undetermined. Trimming removed 1 base from V and 2 bases from J, with 12 bases in between. The germline V gene has CDR1 PRHDT and CDR2 FYEKMQ (reference sequence). CDR3 length: 15 amino acids. CDR3 in DNA: TGTGCCAGCAGCTTAGCGGCGACAAGTCCCTACGAGCAGTACTTC. Its translation is CASSLAATSPYEQYF.